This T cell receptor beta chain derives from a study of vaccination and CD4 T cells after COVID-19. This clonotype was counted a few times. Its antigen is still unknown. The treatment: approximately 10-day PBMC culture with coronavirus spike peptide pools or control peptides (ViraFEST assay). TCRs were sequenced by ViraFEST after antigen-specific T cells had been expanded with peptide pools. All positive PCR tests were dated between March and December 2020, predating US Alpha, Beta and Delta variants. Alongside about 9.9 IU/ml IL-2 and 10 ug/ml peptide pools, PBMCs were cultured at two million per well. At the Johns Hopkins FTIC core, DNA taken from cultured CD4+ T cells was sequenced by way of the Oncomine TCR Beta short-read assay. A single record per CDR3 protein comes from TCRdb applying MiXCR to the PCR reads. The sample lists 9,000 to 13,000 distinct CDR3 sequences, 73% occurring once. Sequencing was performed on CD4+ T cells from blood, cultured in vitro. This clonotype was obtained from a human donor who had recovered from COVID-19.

The CDR3, as DNA: TGTGCCAGCAGTTCCAGGGTTCGGGAAGAGACCCAGTACTTC. This sequence encodes CASSSRVREETQYF. The chain is built from TRBV28 and TRBJ2-5; the D gene is possibly TRBD1 (5 bases). Germline-derived CDR1 and CDR2 are MDHEN and SYDVKM. The CDR3 runs 14 residues. V was clipped by 4 bases and J by 3 bases, with 12 bases between them.